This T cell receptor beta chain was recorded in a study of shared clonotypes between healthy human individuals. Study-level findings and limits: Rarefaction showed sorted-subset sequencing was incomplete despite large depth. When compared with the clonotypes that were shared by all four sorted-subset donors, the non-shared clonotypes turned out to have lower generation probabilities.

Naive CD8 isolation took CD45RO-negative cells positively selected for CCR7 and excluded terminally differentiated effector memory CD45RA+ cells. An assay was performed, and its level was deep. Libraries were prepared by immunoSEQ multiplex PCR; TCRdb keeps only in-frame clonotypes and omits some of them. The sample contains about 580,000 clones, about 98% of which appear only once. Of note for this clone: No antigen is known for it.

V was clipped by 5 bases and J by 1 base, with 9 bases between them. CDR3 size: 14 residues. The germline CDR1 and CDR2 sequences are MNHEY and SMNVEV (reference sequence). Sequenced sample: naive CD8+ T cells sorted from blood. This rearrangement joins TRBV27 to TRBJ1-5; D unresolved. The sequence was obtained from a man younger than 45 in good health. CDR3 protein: CASSAQRSNQPQHF. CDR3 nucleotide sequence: TGTGCCAGCAGTGCCCAAAGAAGCAATCAGCCCCAGCATTTT.